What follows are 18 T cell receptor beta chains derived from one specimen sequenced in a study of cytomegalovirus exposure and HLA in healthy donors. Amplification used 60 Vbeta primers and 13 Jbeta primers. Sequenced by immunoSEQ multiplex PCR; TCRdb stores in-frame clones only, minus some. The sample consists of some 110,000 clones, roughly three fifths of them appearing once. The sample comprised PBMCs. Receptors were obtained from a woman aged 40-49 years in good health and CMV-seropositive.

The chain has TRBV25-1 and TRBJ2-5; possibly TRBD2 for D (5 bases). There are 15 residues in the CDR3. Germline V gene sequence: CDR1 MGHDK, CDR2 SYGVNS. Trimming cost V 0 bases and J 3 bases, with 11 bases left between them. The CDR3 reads CASSEYAGLEETQYF. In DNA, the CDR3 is TGTGCCAGCAGTGAATACGCAGGACTGGAAGAGACCCAGTACTTC.

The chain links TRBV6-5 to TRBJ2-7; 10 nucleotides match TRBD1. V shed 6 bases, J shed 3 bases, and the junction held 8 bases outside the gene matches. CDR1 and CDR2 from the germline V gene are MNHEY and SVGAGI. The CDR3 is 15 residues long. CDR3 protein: CASRTGTGAVYEQYF. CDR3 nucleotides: TGTGCCAGCAGAACCGGGACAGGGGCCGTCTACGAGCAGTACTTC.

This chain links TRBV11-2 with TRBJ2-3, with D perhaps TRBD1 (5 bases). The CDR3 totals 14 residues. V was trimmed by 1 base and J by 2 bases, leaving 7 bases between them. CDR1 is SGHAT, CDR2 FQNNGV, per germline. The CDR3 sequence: CASSLGQLTDTQYF. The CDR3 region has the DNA TGTGCCAGCAGCTTAGGACAGCTCACAGATACGCAGTATTTT.

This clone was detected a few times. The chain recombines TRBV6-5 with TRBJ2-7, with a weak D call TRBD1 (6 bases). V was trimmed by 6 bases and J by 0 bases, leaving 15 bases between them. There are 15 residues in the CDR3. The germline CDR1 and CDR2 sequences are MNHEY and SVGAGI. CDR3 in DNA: TGTGCCAGCAGACAGGGCGGTGGAAGCTCCTACGAGCAGTACTTC. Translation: CASRQGGGSSYEQYF.

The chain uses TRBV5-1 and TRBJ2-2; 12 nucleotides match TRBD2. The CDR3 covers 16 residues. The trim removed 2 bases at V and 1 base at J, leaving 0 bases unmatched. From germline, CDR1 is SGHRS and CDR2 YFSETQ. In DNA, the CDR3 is TGCGCCAGCAGCTTACTAGCGGGGGGGAACACCGGGGAGCTGTTTTTT. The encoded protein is CASSLLAGGNTGELFF.

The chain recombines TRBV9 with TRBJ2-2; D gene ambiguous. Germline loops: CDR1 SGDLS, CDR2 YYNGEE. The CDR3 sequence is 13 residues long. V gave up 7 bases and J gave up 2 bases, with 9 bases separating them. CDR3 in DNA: TGTGCCAGCGGGCTGATTAACACCGGGGAGCTGTTTTTT. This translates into CASGLINTGELFF.

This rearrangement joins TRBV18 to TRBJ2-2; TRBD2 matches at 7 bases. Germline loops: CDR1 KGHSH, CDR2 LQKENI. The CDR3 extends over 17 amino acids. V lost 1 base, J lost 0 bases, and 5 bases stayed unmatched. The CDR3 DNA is TGTGCCAGCTCACCACGAATCAGCGGGACGAACACCGGGGAGCTGTTTTTT. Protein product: CASSPRISGTNTGELFF.

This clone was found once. In DNA form, the CDR3 reads TGTGCCACCAGCAGAGATTCGGGTTCAAGGGGAGAAAAACTGTTTTTT. Its translation: CATSRDSGSRGEKLFF. The rearrangement joins TRBV15 to TRBJ1-4, with D maybe TRBD1 (5 bases). The ends were cut back, 0 bases at V and 8 bases at J, with 16 bases in the middle. Looked up from germline, CDR1 is LNHNV and CDR2 is YYDKDF (reference sequence). The CDR3 has 16 amino acids. The full variable domain, rest sourced from reference TRBV15 and TRBJ1-4, is DAMVIQNPRYQVTQFGKPVTLSCSQTLNHNVMYWYQQKSSQAPKLLFHYYDKDFNNEADTPDNFQSRRPNTSFCFLDIRSPGLGDTAMYLCATSRDSGSRGEKLFFGSGTQLSVL.

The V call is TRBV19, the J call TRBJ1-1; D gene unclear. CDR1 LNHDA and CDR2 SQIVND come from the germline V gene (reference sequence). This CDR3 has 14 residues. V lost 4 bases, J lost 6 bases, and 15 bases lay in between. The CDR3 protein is CASSSLGISAEAFF. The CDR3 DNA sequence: TGTGCCAGTAGTAGCCTAGGAATAAGCGCTGAAGCTTTCTTT. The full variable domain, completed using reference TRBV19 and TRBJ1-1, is DGGITQSPKYLFRKEGQNVTLSCEQNLNHDAMYWYRQDPGQGLRLIYYSQIVNDFQKGDIAEGYSVSREKKESFPLTVTSAQKNPTAFYLCASSSLGISAEAFFGQGTRLTVV.

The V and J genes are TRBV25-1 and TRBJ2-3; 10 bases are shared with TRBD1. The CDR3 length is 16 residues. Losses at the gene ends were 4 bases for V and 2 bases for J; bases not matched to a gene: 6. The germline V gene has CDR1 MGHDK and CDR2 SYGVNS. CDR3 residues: CASSAGTGANTDTQYF. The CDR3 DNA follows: TGTGCCAGCAGTGCTGGGACAGGGGCGAACACAGATACGCAGTATTTT.

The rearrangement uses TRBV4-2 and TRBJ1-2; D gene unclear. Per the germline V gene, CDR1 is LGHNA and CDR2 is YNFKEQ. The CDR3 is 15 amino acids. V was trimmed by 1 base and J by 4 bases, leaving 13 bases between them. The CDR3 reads CASSQAAGRPYGYTF. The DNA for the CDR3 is TGTGCCAGCAGCCAAGCAGCAGGCAGGCCCTATGGCTACACCTTC.

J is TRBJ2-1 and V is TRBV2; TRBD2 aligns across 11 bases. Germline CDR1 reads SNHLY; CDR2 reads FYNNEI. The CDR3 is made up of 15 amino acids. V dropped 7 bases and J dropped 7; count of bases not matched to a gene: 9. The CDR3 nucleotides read TGTGCCAGCAACCTACTAGCGGGGGCGGGTAATGAGCAGTTCTTC. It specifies CASNLLAGAGNEQFF.

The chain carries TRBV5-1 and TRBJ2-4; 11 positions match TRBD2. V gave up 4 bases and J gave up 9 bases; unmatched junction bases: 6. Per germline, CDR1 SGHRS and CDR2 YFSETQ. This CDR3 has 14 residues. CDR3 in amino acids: CASSLGTSGPIQYF. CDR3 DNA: TGCGCCAGCAGCCTAGGGACTAGCGGCCCCATTCAGTACTTC. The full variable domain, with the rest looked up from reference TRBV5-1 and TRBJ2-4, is KAGVTQTPRYLIKTRGQQVTLSCSPISGHRSVSWYQQTPGQGLQFLFEYFSETQRNKGNFPGRFSGRQFSNSRSEMNVSTLELGDSALYLCASSLGTSGPIQYFGAGTRLSVL.

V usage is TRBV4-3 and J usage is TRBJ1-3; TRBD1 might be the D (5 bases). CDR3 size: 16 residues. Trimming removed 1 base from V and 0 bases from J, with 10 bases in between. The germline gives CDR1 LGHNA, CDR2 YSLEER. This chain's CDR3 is CASSQVGRGSGNTIYF. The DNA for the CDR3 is TGCGCCAGCAGCCAAGTGGGTAGGGGCTCTGGAAACACCATATATTTT.

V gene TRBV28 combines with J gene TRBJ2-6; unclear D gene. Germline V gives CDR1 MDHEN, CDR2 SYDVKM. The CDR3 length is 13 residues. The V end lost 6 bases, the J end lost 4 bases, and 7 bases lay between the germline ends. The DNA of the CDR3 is TGTGCCAGCAGCCTCTCGGGGGCCAACGTCCTGACTTTC. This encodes CASSLSGANVLTF.

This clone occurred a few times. CDR3 DNA: TGTGCCGGGCGGGCCTACGAAGAGGAGCTGTTTTTT. Protein: CAGRAYEEELFF. The chain employs TRBV2 and TRBJ2-2; a weak D match, TRBD2 (5 bases). Per the germline V gene, CDR1 is SNHLY and CDR2 is FYNNEI. The length of the CDR3 is 12 residues. Deletions cut 11 bases from V and 10 bases from J, with 17 bases between.

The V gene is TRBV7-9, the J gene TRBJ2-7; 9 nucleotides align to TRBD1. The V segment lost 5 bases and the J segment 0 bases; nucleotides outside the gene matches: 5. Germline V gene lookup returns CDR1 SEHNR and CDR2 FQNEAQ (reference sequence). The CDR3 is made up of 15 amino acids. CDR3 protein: CASSPGQGRSYEQYF. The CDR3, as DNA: TGTGCCAGCAGCCCGGGACAGGGCCGCTCCTACGAGCAGTACTTC.

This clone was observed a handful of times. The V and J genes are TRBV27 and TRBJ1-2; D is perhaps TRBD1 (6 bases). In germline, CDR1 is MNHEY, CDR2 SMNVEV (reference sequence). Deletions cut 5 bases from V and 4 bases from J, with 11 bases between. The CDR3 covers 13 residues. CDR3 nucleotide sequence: TGTGCCAGCAGTCCCCAGGGGACCTATGGCTACACCTTC. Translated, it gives CASSPQGTYGYTF.